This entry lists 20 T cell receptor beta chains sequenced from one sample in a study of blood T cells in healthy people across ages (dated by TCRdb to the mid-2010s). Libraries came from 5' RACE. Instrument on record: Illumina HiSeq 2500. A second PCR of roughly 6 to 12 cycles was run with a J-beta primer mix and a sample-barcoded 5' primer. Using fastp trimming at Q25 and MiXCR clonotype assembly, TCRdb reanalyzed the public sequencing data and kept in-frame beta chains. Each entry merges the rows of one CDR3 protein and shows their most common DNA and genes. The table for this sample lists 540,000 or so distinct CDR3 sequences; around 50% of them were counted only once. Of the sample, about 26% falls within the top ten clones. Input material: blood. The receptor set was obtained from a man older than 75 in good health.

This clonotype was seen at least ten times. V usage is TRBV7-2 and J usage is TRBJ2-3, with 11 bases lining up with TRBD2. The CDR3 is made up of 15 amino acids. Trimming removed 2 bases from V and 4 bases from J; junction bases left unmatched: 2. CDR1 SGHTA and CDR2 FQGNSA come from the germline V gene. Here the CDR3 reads CASSLLAGGPDTQYF. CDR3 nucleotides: TGTGCCAGCAGCTTACTAGCGGGGGGCCCAGATACGCAGTATTTT.

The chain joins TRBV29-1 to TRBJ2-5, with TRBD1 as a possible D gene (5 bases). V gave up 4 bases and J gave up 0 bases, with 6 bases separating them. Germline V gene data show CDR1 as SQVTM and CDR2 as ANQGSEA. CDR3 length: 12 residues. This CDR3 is CSVVRDQETQYF. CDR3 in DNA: TGCAGCGTTGTCAGGGACCAAGAGACCCAGTACTTC.

The CDR3: CASSPRDGGYEQYF. DNA of the CDR3: TGTGCCAGCAGCCCCCGGGACGGAGGCTACGAGCAGTACTTC. The chain carries TRBV3-1 and TRBJ2-7; D might be TRBD1 or TRBD2, each matching 5 bases. CDR1 and CDR2 from the germline V gene are LGHDT and YNNKEL (reference sequence). This CDR3 has 14 residues. Trimming stripped 4 bases from V and 3 bases from J, with 13 bases between.

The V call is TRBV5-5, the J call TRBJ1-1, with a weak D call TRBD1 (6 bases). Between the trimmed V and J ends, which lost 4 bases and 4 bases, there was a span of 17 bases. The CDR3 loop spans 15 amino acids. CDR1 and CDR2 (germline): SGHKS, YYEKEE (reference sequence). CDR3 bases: TGTGCCAGCAGCCCATCAGGGGTTCTCGCCACTGAAGCTTTCTTT. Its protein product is CASSPSGVLATEAFF.

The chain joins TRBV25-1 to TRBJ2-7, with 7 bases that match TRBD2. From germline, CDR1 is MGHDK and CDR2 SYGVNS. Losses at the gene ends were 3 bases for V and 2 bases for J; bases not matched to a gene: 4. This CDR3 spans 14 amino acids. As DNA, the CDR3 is TGTGCCAGCAGTGATTCCAGCGGGACCTACGAGCAGTACTTC. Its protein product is CASSDSSGTYEQYF.

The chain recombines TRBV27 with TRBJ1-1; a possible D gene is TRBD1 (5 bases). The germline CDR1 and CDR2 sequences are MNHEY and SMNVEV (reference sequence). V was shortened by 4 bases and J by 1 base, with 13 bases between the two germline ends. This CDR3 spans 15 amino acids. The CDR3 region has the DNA TGTGCCAGCAGTTCTCCTAGGACAAAGAACACTGAAGCTTTCTTT. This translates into CASSSPRTKNTEAFF.

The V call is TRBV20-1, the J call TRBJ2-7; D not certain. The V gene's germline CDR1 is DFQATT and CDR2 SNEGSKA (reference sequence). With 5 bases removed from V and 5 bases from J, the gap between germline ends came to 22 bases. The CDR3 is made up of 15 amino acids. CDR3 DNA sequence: TGCAGTGCTCGACCCTGGGTCCCGGCCTCTCACGAGCAGTACTTC. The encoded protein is CSARPWVPASHEQYF.

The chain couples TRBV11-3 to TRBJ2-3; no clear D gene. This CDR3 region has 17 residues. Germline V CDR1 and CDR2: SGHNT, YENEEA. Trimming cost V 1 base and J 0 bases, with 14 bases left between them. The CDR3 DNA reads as TGTGCCAGCAGCTTAGGGTCGCCCACCTCTAGCACAGATACGCAGTATTTT. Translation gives CASSLGSPTSSTDTQYF.

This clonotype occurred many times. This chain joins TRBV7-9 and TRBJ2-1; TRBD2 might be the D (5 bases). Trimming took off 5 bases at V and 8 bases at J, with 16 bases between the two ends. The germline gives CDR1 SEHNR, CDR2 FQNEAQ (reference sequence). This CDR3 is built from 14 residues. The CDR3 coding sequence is TGTGCCAGCAGCAACTCTACTAGGATCTATGAGCAGTTCTTC. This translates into CASSNSTRIYEQFF.

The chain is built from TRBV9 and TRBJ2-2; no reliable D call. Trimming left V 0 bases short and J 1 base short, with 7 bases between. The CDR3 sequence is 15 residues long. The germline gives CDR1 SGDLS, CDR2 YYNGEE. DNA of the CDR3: TGTGCCAGCAGCGTAGAGGCAGAGAACACCGGGGAGCTGTTTTTT. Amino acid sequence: CASSVEAENTGELFF.

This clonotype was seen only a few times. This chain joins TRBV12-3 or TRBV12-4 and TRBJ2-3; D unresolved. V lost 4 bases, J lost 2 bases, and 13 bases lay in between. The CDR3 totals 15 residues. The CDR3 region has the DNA TGTGCCAGCAGTTCGCAGTTTCTCTACACAGATACGCAGTATTTT. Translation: CASSSQFLYTDTQYF.

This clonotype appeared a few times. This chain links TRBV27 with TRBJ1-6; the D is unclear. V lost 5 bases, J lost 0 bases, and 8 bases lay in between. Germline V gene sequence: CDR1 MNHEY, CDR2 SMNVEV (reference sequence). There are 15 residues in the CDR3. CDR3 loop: CASSPMGSYNSPLHF. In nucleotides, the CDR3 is TGTGCCAGCAGTCCGATGGGCTCCTATAATTCACCCCTCCACTTT.

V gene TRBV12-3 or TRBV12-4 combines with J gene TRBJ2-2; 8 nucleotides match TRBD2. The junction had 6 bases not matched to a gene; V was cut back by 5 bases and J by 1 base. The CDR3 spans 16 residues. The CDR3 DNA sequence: TGTGCCAGCAGTATCGTAGCGGGACTGAACACCGGGGAGCTGTTTTTT. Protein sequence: CASSIVAGLNTGELFF.

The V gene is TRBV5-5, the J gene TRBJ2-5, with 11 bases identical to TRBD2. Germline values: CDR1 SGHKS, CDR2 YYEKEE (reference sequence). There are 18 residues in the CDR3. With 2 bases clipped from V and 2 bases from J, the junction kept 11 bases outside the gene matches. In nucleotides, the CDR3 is TGTGCCAGCAGCTTCCTCACTAGCGGGGGCCAGGGGCAAGAGACCCAGTACTTC. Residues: CASSFLTSGGQGQETQYF.

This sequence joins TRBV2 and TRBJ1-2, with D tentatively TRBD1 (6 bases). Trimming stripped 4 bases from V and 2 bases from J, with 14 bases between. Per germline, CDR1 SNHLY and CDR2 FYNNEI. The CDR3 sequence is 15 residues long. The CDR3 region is CASSAQQGANYGYTF. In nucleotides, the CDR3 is TGTGCCAGCAGTGCCCAACAGGGAGCAAACTATGGCTACACCTTC. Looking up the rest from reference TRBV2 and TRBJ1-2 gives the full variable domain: EPEVTQTPSHQVTQMGQEVILRCVPISNHLYFYWYRQILGQKVEFLVSFYNNEISEKSEIFDDQFSVERPDGSNFTLKIRSTKLEDSAMYFCASSAQQGANYGYTFGSGTRLTVV.

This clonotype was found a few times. This CDR3 reads CASSERPLGEKLFF. As DNA, the CDR3 is TGTGCCAGCAGTGAACGACCCTTGGGGGAAAAACTGTTTTTT. The V and J genes are TRBV25-1 and TRBJ1-4, with D hard to call. Per the germline V gene, CDR1 is MGHDK and CDR2 is SYGVNS. There are 14 residues in the CDR3. V lost 2 bases and J 8 bases, leaving 12 bases between the germline ends.

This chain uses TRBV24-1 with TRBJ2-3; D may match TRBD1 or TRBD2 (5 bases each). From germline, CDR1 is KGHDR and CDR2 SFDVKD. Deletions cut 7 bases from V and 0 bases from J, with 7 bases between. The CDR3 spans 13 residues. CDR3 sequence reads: CATSRDSTDTQYF. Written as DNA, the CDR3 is TGTGCCACCAGCCGGGACAGCACAGATACGCAGTATTTT.

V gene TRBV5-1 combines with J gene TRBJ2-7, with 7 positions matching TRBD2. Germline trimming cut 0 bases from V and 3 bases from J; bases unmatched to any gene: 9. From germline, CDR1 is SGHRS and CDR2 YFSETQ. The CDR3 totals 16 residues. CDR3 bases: TGCGCCAGCAGCTTGGCTGGGGGGACTAAACTCTACGAGCAGTACTTC. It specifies CASSLAGGTKLYEQYF.

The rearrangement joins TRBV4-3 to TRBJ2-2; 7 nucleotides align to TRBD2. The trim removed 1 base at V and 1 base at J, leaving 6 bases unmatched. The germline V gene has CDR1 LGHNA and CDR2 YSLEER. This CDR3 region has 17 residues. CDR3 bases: TGCGCCAGCAGCCAAGTTGGGCGGGGGAGGAACACCGGGGAGCTGTTTTTT. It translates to CASSQVGRGRNTGELFF.

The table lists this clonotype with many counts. The DNA of the CDR3 is TGTGCCACCTTAGCGGGGACCCTCTCCTACGAGCAGTACTTC. The encoded protein is CATLAGTLSYEQYF. The V and J genes are TRBV6-6 and TRBJ2-7; the match to TRBD2 covers 8 bases. CDR3 length: 14 amino acids. The junction had 8 bases not matched to a gene; V was cut back by 10 bases and J by 0 bases. Germline-derived CDR1 and CDR2 are MNHNY and SVGAGI (reference sequence).